The 30 T cell receptor beta chains below all came from one sample that was sequenced in a study of control samples from healthy donors and cancer patients. Clones were sequenced by immunoSEQ multiplex PCR, and TCRdb holds only the in-frame ones, with some missing. The sample carries 90,000 or so clones, roughly nine tenths recorded once. Input material: PBMCs. All receptors come from a woman between 45 and 65 years old with colorectal cancer.

The rearrangement links TRBV7-8 to TRBJ2-2, with TRBD2 as a possible D gene (6 bases). The CDR3 loop spans 18 amino acids. Trimming left V 5 bases short and J 0 bases short, with 19 bases between. Per germline, CDR1 SGHVS and CDR2 FQNEAQ. In DNA form, the CDR3 reads TGTGCCAGCAGCCGAGCGTCCCCGGGAGCGCCGAACACCGGGGAGCTGTTTTTT. Translation gives CASSRASPGAPNTGELFF.

The V and J genes are TRBV11-1 and TRBJ2-7; 7 nucleotides align to TRBD1. Losses at the gene ends were 3 bases for V and 2 bases for J; bases not matched to a gene: 4. The V gene's germline CDR1 is SGHAT and CDR2 FQDESV (reference sequence). CDR3 length equals 14 residues. The CDR3 nucleotides read TGTGCCAGCAGCTTGAATAGGGGGCCCTACGAGCAGTACGTC. Protein: CASSLNRGPYEQYV.

The CDR3 nucleotides are TGTGCCAGCAGCTTGGAAAGGGGTAATTCACCCCTCCACTTT. Amino acid sequence: CASSLERGNSPLHF. The chain has TRBV5-5 and TRBJ1-6; tentative D call: TRBD1 (5 bases). This CDR3 has 14 residues. Germline V gene sequence: CDR1 SGHKS, CDR2 YYEKEE (reference sequence). V dropped 0 bases and J dropped 6 bases, with 7 bases sitting between them.

The chain carries TRBV6-6 and TRBJ1-5; 9 positions match TRBD1. The J segment lost 3 bases and the V segment lost 0 bases, leaving 3 bases of the junction unmatched. The CDR3 runs to 16 residues. Germline lookup yields CDR1 MNHNY and CDR2 SVGAGI (reference sequence). The CDR3 DNA sequence: TGTGCCAGCAGTTACTCGACAGGGGGAGACAATCAGCCCCAGCATTTT. It yields the protein CASSYSTGGDNQPQHF.

This chain links TRBV10-3 with TRBJ1-2, with TRBD1 matching 8 bases. CDR3 length: 13 residues. The V gene end was trimmed by 5 bases and the J gene end by 4 bases; junction bases not matched to a gene: 3. Per germline, CDR1 ENHRY and CDR2 SYGVKD. In DNA, the CDR3 is TGTGCCATCAGTCCAGGGGGCATCTATGGCTACACCTTC. This sequence encodes CAISPGGIYGYTF.

The chain joins TRBV24-1 to TRBJ2-6; D remains unclear. Trimming removed 4 bases from V and 0 bases from J, with 9 bases in between. The CDR3 is 16 amino acids. The germline V gene encodes CDR1 KGHDR and CDR2 SFDVKD. The CDR3 region is CATSDVILSGANVLTF. Written as DNA, the CDR3 is TGTGCCACCAGTGACGTCATCCTCTCTGGGGCCAACGTCCTGACTTTC.

The rearrangement joins TRBV30 to TRBJ1-2; 7 bases map to TRBD1. Trimming cost V 4 bases and J 7 bases; bases outside gene matches: 6. Looked up from germline, CDR1 is GTSNPN and CDR2 is SVGIG (reference sequence). The CDR3 is made up of 12 amino acids. This CDR3 is CAWNQGEGGYTF. The CDR3 nucleotides are TGTGCCTGGAACCAGGGGGAAGGTGGCTACACCTTC.

This clone was observed once. V is TRBV9 and J is TRBJ2-7; 7 nucleotides match TRBD1. V dropped 0 bases and J dropped 10; count of bases not matched to a gene: 7. Germline V gene data show CDR1 as SGDLS and CDR2 as YYNGEE. This CDR3 contains 13 residues. DNA for the CDR3: TGTGCCAGCAGCGTAGACCGGGACAGTTACCAGTACGTC. This sequence encodes CASSVDRDSYQYV.

This clone was observed a single time. This chain joins TRBV30 and TRBJ1-1; no firm D call. Germline values: CDR1 GTSNPN, CDR2 SVGIG (reference sequence). The ends were cut back, 0 bases at V and 3 bases at J, with 8 bases in the middle. The CDR3 totals 13 residues. The CDR3 coding sequence is TGTGCCTGGAGTGTTCGGGGAGACACTGAAGCTTTCTTT. This codes for CAWSVRGDTEAFF.

The chain combines TRBV6-1 with TRBJ2-2; tentative D call: TRBD2 (6 bases). V gave up 2 bases and J gave up 2 bases, with 12 bases separating them. In germline, CDR1 is MNHNS, CDR2 SASEGT. The length of the CDR3 is 16 residues. DNA of the CDR3: TGTGCCAGCAGTGAAAGAAGGGACTCAAACACCGGGGAGCTGTTTTTT. Encoded protein: CASSERRDSNTGELFF.

The genes are TRBV11-3 and TRBJ1-5; weak D call: TRBD1 (5 bases). CDR3 size: 14 residues. Looked up from germline, CDR1 is SGHNT and CDR2 is YENEEA. V dropped 2 bases and J dropped 7 bases, with 12 bases sitting between them. The CDR3 bases are TGTGCCAGCAGCTTAAATCTTGGGGGGCAGCCCCAGCATTTT. Protein sequence: CASSLNLGGQPQHF.

This clone was detected once. The chain employs TRBV7-7 and TRBJ2-2; 8 bases are shared with TRBD2. CDR1 is SSHAT and CDR2 is FNYEAQ in the germline V gene (reference sequence). The CDR3 has 16 residues. V was clipped by 1 base and J by 5 bases; unmatched bases: 6. The CDR3 region has the DNA TGTGCCAGCAGCTTAGATACCGGGGGGGCGACCGGGGAGCTGTTTTTT. Translating gives CASSLDTGGATGELFF.

The chain carries TRBV6-4 and TRBJ2-1; TRBD2 matches at 10 bases. J lost 5 bases, V lost 5 bases, and 9 bases had no gene match. CDR1 and CDR2 from the germline V gene are MRHNA and SNTAGT. CDR3 size: 16 residues. The CDR3 sequence: CASSRVAGGLDNEQFF. The CDR3 DNA sequence: TGTGCCAGCAGTAGAGTAGCGGGGGGTCTCGACAATGAGCAGTTCTTC.

V and J are TRBV3-1 (or the pseudogene TRBV3-2) and TRBJ1-6; unclear D gene. V dropped 4 bases and J dropped 14 bases, with 9 bases sitting between them. CDR3 size: 11 residues. The germline gives CDR1 LGHDT, CDR2 YNNKEL (reference sequence). The chain's CDR3 is CASSRSSALHF. The CDR3 bases are TGTGCCAGCAGCCGAAGTTCGGCCCTCCACTTT.

This chain uses TRBV4-1 with TRBJ2-1; 8 positions agree with TRBD1. Germline V CDR1 and CDR2: MGHRA, YSYEKL. Germline trimming cut 0 bases from V and 6 bases from J; bases unmatched to any gene: 4. CDR3 length equals 15 residues. The CDR3 DNA reads as TGCGCCAGCAGCCAAGATCGAACAGGGGGCAATGAGCAGTTCTTC. Its translation: CASSQDRTGGNEQFF.

V and J are TRBV28 and TRBJ1-5; 10 bases are shared with TRBD1. The CDR3 consists of 16 residues. Trimming removed 6 bases from V and 2 bases from J; junction bases left unmatched: 7. The germline V gene has CDR1 MDHEN and CDR2 SYDVKM. CDR3 sequence (DNA): TGTGCCAGCAGACTAAGGGGGACAGGGGGCAATCAGCCCCAGCATTTT. This gives the protein CASRLRGTGGNQPQHF.

The chain recombines TRBV6-1 with TRBJ1-3; tentative D call: TRBD1 (6 bases). There are 15 residues in the CDR3. V was clipped by 7 bases and J by 6 bases, with 19 bases between them. CDR1 and CDR2 (germline): MNHNS, SASEGT. In DNA form, the CDR3 reads TGTGCCAGCATAGACGTTGGGGGGCAGGCAAACACCATATATTTT. Its protein product is CASIDVGGQANTIYF.

This chain uses TRBV2 with TRBJ1-2, with D unclear. The CDR3 spans 15 residues. The V end lost 3 bases, the J end lost 0 bases, and 11 bases lay between the germline ends. CDR1 and CDR2 (germline): SNHLY, FYNNEI. CDR3 coding DNA: TGTGCCAGCAGTGAGCAGAGAGCTACTAACTATGGCTACACCTTC. This encodes CASSEQRATNYGYTF. Drawing the rest from reference TRBV2 and TRBJ1-2, the complete variable domain is EPEVTQTPSHQVTQMGQEVILRCVPISNHLYFYWYRQILGQKVEFLVSFYNNEISEKSEIFDDQFSVERPDGSNFTLKIRSTKLEDSAMYFCASSEQRATNYGYTFGSGTRLTVV.

The chain links TRBV2 to TRBJ1-2; perhaps TRBD1 as D (5 bases). From germline, CDR1 is SNHLY and CDR2 FYNNEI. Trimming stripped 3 bases from V and 4 bases from J, with 15 bases between. The CDR3 sequence is 15 residues long. The CDR3 DNA is TGTGCCAGCAGTGAGGCTGGGGGATCAGCCTATGGCTACACCTTC. Its protein is CASSEAGGSAYGYTF.

As to this clone: This sample includes further DNA sequences coding for the same CDR3. J is TRBJ1-5 and V is TRBV6-5; D gene unclear. Trimming removed 0 bases from V and 4 bases from J, with 4 bases in between. Germline assignment: CDR1 MNHEY and CDR2 SVGAGI. This CDR3 has 13 amino acids. The CDR3 coding sequence is TGTGCCAGCAGTTACTCGAGAAATCAGCCCCAGCATTTT. This gives the protein CASSYSRNQPQHF.

The chain uses TRBV27 and TRBJ2-2; D is ambiguous. CDR3 length equals 12 residues. Deletions cut 6 bases from V and 5 bases from J, with 7 bases between. The germline gives CDR1 MNHEY, CDR2 SMNVEV (reference sequence). The CDR3 DNA reads as TGTGCCAGCAGGGGTTGGACCGGGGAGCTGTTTTTT. This translates into CASRGWTGELFF.

The V and J genes are TRBV7-2 and TRBJ1-6; D ambiguous. V gave up 5 bases and J gave up 12 bases, with 11 bases separating them. Germline V gene lookup returns CDR1 SGHTA and CDR2 FQGNSA. This CDR3 is built from 12 residues. The CDR3: CASSPSMLPLHF. CDR3 nucleotides: TGTGCCAGCAGCCCGTCTATGTTACCCCTCCACTTT.

The genes are TRBV7-7 and TRBJ2-3, with TRBD2 matching 9 bases. The ends lost 1 base at V and 5 bases at J; junction bases unmatched: 4. The CDR3 is 15 amino acids. Germline V lookup: CDR1 SSHAT, CDR2 FNYEAQ (reference sequence). Here the CDR3 reads CASSLGRGGQDTQYF. The CDR3 DNA sequence: TGTGCCAGCAGCTTAGGGCGGGGGGGGCAAGATACGCAGTATTTT.

This sequence joins TRBV7-2 and TRBJ2-1; D call uncertain. The CDR3 covers 13 residues. Trimming shortened V by 5 bases and J by 0 bases, and 5 bases separated the two germline ends. Germline V gene lookup returns CDR1 SGHTA and CDR2 FQGNSA. CDR3 protein: CASSRSSYNEQFF. The CDR3 DNA sequence: TGTGCCAGCAGCCGGAGCTCCTACAATGAGCAGTTCTTC.

J is TRBJ1-2 and V is TRBV7-9; possible D gene TRBD1, 6 bases. The CDR3 sequence is 15 residues long. V dropped 4 bases and J dropped 7 bases, with 19 bases sitting between them. The germline CDR1 and CDR2 sequences are SEHNR and FQNEAQ (reference sequence). The CDR3 nucleotides read TGTGCCAGCAGCTCATCGGGACAAGAAATAGGTGGCTACACCTTC. This translates into CASSSSGQEIGGYTF.

The J gene is TRBJ2-1, the V gene TRBV7-2, with a possible D match to TRBD2 (6 bases). The CDR3 has 15 amino acids. Germline-derived CDR1 and CDR2 are SGHTA and FQGNSA. V shed 3 bases and J shed 8 bases, with 17 bases lying between them. The CDR3 sequence: CASSFPALGSYEQFF. The CDR3 region has the DNA TGTGCCAGCAGCTTCCCGGCGCTCGGGAGTTATGAGCAGTTCTTC.

This clone was recorded a few times. The chain combines TRBV7-2 with TRBJ1-2; 8 bases are a match to TRBD1. The junction had 4 bases not matched to a gene; V was cut back by 5 bases and J by 5 bases. The CDR3 is 13 amino acids. Per germline, CDR1 SGHTA and CDR2 FQGNSA. In nucleotides, the CDR3 is TGTGCCAGCAGCAGGGGACAGGTTTATGGCTACACCTTC. This codes for CASSRGQVYGYTF.

This clone has just one count. The V gene is TRBV4-1, the J gene TRBJ2-1; TRBD2 agrees at 7 bases. Germline V gives CDR1 MGHRA, CDR2 YSYEKL. V trimming: 2 bases; J trimming: 6 bases; junction bases outside the gene matches: 10. This CDR3 is built from 16 residues. CDR3 residues: CASSQWKSVAGNEQFF. In nucleotides, the CDR3 is TGCGCCAGCAGCCAATGGAAAAGCGTAGCGGGCAATGAGCAGTTCTTC.

The chain uses TRBV5-1 and TRBJ1-2; no clear D gene. CDR1 and CDR2 (germline): SGHRS, YFSETQ. Trimming shortened V by 0 bases and J by 10 bases, and 16 bases separated the two germline ends. This CDR3 has 14 amino acids. Here the CDR3 reads CASSLVEDPLVYTF. The DNA for the CDR3 is TGCGCCAGCAGCTTGGTGGAAGATCCTCTCGTCTACACCTTC.

The rearrangement joins TRBV9 to TRBJ1-4; 7 bases match TRBD1. Germline values: CDR1 SGDLS, CDR2 YYNGEE. CDR3 length: 16 residues. V was pared by 10 bases and J by 4 bases, with 16 bases of the junction left unmatched. CDR3 sequence (DNA): TGTGCCTCCAGCAGCTCCGGGGACAGTTATAATGAAAAACTGTTTTTT. Protein: CASSSSGDSYNEKLFF.